This T cell receptor beta chain is drawn from a study of identical twins. The table lists this clonotype with a few counts. What it recognizes is unknown. Germline CDR1 and CDR2: SEHNR and FQNEAQ (reference sequence). V dropped 6 bases and J dropped 1 base, with 15 bases sitting between them. There are 15 residues in the CDR3. Unique molecular identifiers were in the cDNA, with template-switch universal primer binding. TCRdb itself ran the 5' RACE reads through MiXCR, one entry per CDR3 protein. The data show some 900,000 distinct CDR3 sequences, with over 9% seen just once and around 1.5% held by the top ten. Whole-study results and caveats: Conclusions rested on cross-sectional statistics rather than following the same donors. Compared with models, monozygotic twins showed more out-of-frame TCR alpha sharing.

These sequences were also reported in another study, on yellow fever vaccine responses in identical twins.

The receptor was isolated from a woman under 30 in good health. Sequencing used PBMCs. V is TRBV7-9 and J is TRBJ2-5, with D uncertain. CDR3 in DNA: TGTGCCAGCAGTTCTACGGACGGTTCCCAAGAGACCCAGTACTTC. Translation gives CASSSTDGSQETQYF.